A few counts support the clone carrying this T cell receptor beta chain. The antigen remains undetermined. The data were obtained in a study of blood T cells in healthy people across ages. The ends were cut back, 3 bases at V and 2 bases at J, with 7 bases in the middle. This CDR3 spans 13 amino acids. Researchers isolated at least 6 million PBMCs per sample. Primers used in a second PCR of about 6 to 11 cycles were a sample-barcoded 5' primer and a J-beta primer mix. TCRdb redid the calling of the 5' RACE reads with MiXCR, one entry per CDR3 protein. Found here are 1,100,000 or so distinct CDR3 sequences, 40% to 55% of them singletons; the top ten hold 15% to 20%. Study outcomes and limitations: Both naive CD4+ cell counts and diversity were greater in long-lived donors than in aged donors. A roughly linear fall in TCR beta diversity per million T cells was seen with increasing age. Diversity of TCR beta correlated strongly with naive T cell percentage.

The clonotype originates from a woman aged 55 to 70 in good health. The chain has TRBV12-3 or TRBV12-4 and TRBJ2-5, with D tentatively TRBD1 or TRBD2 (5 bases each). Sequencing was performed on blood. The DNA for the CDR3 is TGTGCCAGCAGTTTTTGGGGGCAAGAGACCCAGTACTTC. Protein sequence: CASSFWGQETQYF.